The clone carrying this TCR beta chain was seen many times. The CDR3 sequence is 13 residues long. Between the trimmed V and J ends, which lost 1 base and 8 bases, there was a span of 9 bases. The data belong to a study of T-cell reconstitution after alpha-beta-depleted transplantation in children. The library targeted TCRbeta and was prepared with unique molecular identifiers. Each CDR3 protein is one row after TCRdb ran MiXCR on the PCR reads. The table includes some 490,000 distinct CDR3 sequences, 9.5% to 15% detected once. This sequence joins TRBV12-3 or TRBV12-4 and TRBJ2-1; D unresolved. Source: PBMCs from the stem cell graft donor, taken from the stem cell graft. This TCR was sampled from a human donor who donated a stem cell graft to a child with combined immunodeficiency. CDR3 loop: CASSLGQWYEQFF. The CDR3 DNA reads TGTGCCAGCAGTTTAGGGCAGTGGTATGAGCAGTTCTTC.